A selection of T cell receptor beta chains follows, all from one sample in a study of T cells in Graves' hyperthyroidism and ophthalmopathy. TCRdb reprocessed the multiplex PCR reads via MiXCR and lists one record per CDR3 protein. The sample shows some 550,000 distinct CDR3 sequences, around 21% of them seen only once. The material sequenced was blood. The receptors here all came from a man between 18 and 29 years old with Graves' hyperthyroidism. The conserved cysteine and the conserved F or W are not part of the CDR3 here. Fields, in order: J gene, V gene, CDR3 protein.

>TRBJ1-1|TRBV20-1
SAIDRAAEAF
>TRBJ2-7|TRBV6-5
ASSYTSGPRNPYEQY
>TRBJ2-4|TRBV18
ASRRDDIQY
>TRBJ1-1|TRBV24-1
ATLRGGTEAF
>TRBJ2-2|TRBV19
ASSQGAGVGELF
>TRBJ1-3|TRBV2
ASSYPGRTGNTIY
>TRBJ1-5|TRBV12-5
ASGLVLNQPQH
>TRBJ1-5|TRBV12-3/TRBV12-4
ASSFGGSNQPQH
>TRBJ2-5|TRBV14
ASSRRHIQETQY
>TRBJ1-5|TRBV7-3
ASSLPGRYNQPQR
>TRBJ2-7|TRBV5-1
ASSLQLGAEQY
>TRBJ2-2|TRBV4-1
ASSHPQGGELF
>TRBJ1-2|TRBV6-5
ASSYRDRVGGYT
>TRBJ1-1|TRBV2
ASSDEGTTEAF
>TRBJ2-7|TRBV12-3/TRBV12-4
ASSSYSYEQY
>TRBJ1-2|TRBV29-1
SVEDWGTGENYGYT
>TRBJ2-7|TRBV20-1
SASGGESGYEQY
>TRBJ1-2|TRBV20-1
SATQGAGYGYT
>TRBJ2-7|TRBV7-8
ASSLGGGYYEQY
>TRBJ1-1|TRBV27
ASRLSGWNTEAF
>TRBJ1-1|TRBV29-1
SVISVGNTEAF
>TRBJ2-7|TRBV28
ASSTRDRGTYEQY
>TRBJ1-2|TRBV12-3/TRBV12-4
ASSFRQPTNYGYT
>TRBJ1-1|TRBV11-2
ASSLQGITEAF
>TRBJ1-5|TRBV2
ASSEGGPAYSNQPQH
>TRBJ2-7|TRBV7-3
ASSPSGTDYEQY
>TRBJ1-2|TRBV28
ASSLNPFYGYT
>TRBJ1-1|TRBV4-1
ASSQVFSGSTEAF
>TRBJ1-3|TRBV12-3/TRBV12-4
ASRGGSFGNTIY
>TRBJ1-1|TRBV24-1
ATSQGRANTEAC
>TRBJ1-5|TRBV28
AIARPLGHQPQH
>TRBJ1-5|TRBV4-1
ASSQEGGGGQHSNQPQH
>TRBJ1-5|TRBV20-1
SATTDRRYNQPQH
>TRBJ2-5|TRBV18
ASSPPLQAGETQY
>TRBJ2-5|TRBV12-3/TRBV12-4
ASSLAGGPTETQY
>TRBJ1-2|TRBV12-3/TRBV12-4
ASSAQQGAFYGYT
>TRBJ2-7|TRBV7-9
ASSSPGQSYEQY